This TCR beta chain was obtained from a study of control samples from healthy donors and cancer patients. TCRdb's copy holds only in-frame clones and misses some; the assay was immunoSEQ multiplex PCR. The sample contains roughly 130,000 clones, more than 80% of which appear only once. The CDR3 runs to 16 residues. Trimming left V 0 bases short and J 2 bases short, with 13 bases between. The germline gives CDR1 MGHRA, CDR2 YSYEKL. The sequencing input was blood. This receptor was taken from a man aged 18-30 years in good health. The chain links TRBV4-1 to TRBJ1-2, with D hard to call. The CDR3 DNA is TGCGCCAGCAGCCAAGAAAGCCAGAGAACCAACTATGGCTACACCTTC. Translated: CASSQESQRTNYGYTF.